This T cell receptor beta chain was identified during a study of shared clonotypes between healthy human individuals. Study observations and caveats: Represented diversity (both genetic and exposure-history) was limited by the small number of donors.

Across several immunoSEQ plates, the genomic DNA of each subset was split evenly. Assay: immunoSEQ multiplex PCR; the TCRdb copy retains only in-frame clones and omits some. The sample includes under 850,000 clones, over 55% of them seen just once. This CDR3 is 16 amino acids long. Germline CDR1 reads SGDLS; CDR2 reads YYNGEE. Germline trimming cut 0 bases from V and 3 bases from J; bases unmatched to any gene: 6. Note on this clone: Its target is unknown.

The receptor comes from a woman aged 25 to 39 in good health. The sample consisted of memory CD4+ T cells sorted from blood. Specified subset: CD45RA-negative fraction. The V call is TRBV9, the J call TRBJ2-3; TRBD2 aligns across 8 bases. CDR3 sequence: CASSVAAGGRTDTQYF. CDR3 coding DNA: TGTGCCAGCAGCGTAGCTGCGGGGGGTAGGACAGATACGCAGTATTTT.